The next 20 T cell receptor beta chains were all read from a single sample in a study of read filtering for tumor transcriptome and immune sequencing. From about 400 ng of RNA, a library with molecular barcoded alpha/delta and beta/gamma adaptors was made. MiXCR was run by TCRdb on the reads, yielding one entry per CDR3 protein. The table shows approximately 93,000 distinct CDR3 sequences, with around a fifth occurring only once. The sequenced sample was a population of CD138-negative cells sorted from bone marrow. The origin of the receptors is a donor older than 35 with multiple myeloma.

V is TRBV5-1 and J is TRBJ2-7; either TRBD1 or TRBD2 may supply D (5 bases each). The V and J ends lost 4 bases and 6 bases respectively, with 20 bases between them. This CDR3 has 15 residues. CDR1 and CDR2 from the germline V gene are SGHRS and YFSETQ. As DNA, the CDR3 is TGCGCCAGCAGCCCCTCCGGGGCTAGCTTTTCCGAGCAGTACTTC. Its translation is CASSPSGASFSEQYF.

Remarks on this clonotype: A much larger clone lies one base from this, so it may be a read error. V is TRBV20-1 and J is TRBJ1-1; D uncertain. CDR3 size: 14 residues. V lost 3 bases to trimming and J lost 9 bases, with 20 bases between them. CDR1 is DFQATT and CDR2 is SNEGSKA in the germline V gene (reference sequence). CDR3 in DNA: TGCAGTGCTAGTGAGACAAGCCTCGCCGGAAAAGCTTTCTTT. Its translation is CSASETSLAGKAFF.

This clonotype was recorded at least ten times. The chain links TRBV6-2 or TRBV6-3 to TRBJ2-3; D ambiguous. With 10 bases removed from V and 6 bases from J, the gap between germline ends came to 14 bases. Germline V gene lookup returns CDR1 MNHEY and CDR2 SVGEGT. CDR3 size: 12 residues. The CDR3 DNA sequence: TGTGCCACCTCTTGGTCGAGCGATACGCAGTATTTT. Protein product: CATSWSSDTQYF.

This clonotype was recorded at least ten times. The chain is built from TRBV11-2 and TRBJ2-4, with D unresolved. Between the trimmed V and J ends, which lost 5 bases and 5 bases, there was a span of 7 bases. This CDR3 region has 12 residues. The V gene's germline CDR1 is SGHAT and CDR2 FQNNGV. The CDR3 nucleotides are TGTGCCAGCAGCCGCTCCCAAAACATTCAGTACTTC. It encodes CASSRSQNIQYF.

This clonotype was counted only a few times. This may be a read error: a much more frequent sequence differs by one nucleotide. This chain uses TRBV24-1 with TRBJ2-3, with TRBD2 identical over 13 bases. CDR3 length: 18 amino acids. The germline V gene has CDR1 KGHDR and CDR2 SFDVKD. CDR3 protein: CATGDSGTSGDFLDTQYF. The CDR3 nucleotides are TGTGCCACCGGTGATTCCGGGACTAGCGGGGATTTTTTGGATACGCAGTATTTT.

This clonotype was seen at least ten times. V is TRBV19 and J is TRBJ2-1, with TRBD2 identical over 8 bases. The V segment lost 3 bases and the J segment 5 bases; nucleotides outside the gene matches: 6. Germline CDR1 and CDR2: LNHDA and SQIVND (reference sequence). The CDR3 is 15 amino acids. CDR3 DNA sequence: TGTGCCAGTAGTATTTCGGGGGGGCGAAACAATGAGCAGTTCTTC. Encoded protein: CASSISGGRNNEQFF. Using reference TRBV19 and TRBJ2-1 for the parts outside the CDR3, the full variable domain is DGGITQSPKYLFRKEGQNVTLSCEQNLNHDAMYWYRQDPGQGLRLIYYSQIVNDFQKGDIAEGYSVSREKKESFPLTVTSAQKNPTAFYLCASSISGGRNNEQFFGPGTRLTVL.

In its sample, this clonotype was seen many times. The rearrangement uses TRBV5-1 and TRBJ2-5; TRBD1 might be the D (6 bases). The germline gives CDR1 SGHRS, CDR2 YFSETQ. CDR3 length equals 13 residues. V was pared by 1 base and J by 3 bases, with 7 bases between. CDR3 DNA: TGCGCCAGCAGCTTGTGGGACAAAGAGACCCAGTACTTC. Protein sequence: CASSLWDKETQYF.

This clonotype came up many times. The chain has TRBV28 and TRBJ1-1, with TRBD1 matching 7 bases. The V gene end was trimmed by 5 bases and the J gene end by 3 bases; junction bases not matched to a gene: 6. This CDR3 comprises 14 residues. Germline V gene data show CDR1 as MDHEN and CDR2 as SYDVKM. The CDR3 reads CASSTGRGYTEAFF. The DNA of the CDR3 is TGTGCCAGCAGTACTGGCAGGGGGTACACTGAAGCTTTCTTT. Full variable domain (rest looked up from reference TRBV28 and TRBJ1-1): DVKVTQSSRYLVKRTGEKVFLECVQDMDHENMFWYRQDPGLGLRLIYFSYDVKMKEKGDIPEGYSVSREKKERFSLILESASTNQTSMYLCASSTGRGYTEAFFGQGTRLTVV.

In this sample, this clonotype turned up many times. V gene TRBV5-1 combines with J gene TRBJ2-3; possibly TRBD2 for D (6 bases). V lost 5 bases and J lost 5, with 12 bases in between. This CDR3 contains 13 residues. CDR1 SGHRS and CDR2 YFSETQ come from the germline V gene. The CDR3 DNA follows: TGCGCCAGCAGTTTGATGGGGGGAGATACGCAGTATTTT. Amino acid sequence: CASSLMGGDTQYF. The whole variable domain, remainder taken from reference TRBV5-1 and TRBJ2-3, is KAGVTQTPRYLIKTRGQQVTLSCSPISGHRSVSWYQQTPGQGLQFLFEYFSETQRNKGNFPGRFSGRQFSNSRSEMNVSTLELGDSALYLCASSLMGGDTQYFGPGTRLTVL.

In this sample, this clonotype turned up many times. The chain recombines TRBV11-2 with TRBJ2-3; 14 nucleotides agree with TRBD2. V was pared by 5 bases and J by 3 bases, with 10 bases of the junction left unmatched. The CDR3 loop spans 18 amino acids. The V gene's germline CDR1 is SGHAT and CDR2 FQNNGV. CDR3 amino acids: CASSPKRLAGGRTDTQYF. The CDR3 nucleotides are TGTGCCAGCAGCCCCAAACGACTAGCGGGGGGGCGGACAGATACGCAGTATTTT.

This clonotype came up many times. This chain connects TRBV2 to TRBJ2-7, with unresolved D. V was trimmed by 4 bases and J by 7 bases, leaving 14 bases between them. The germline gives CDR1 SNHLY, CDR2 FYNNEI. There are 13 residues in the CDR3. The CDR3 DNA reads TGTGCCAGCAGTGCCGGGTTCGGCTTGGAGCAGTACTTC. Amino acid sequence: CASSAGFGLEQYF. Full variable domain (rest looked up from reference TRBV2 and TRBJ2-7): EPEVTQTPSHQVTQMGQEVILRCVPISNHLYFYWYRQILGQKVEFLVSFYNNEISEKSEIFDDQFSVERPDGSNFTLKIRSTKLEDSAMYFCASSAGFGLEQYFGPGTRLTVT.

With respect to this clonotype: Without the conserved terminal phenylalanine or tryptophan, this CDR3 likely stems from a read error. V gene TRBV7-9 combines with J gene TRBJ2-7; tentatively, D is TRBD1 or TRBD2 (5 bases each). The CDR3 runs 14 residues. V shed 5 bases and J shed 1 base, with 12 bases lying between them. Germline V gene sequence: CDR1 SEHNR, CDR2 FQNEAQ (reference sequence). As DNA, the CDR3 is TGTGCCAGCAGCGCCGGGACCGGGTCCTACGAGCAGTACCTC. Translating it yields CASSAGTGSYEQYL.

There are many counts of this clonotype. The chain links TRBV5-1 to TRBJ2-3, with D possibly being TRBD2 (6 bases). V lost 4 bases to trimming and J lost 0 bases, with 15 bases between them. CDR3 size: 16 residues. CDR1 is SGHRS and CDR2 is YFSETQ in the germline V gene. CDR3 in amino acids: CASSLPGGTSTDTQYF. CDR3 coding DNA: TGCGCCAGCAGCCTCCCCGGAGGGACTAGCACAGATACGCAGTATTTT.

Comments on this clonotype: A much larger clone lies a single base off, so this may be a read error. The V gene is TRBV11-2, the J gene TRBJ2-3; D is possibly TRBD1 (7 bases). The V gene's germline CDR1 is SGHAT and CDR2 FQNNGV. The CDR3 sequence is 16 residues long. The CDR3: CASSFGTATSTDTRYF. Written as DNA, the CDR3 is TGTGCCAGCAGCTTCGGGACAGCTACTAGCACAGATACGCGGTATTTT. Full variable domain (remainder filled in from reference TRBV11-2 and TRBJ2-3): EAGVAQSPRYKIIEKRQSVAFWCNPISGHATLYWYQQILGQGPKLLIQFQNNGVVDDSQLPKDRFSAERLKGVDSTLKIQPAKLEDSAVYLCASSFGTATSTDTRYFGPGTRLTVL.

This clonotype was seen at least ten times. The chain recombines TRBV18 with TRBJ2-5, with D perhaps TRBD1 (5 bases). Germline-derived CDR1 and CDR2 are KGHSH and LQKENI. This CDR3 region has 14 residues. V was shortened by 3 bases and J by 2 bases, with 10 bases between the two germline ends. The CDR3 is CASSPLDTQETQYF. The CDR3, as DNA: TGTGCCAGCTCACCTTTGGACACTCAAGAGACCCAGTACTTC.

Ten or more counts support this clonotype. As DNA, the CDR3 is TGCAGCGAGGATCAGCCCCAGCATTTT. Amino acid sequence: CSEDQPQHF. V is TRBV29-1 and J is TRBJ1-5; D gene unclear. V was clipped by 7 bases and J by 5 bases, with 3 bases between them. The CDR3 is 9 residues long. Germline V CDR1 and CDR2: SQVTM, ANQGSEA.

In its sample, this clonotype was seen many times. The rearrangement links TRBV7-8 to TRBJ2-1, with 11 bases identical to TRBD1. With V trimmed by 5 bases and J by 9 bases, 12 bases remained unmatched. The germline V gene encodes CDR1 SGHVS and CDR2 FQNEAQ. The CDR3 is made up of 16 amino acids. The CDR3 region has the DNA TGTGCCAGCAGCCCCATCTCTGGGACAGGGGGTCGTGAGCAGTTCTTC. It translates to CASSPISGTGGREQFF. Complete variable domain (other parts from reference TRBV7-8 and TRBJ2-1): GAGVSQSPRYKVAKRGQDVALRCDPISGHVSLFWYQQALGQGPEFLTYFQNEAQLDKSGLPSDRFFAERPEGSVSTLKIQRTQQEDSAVYLCASSPISGTGGREQFFGPGTRLTVL.

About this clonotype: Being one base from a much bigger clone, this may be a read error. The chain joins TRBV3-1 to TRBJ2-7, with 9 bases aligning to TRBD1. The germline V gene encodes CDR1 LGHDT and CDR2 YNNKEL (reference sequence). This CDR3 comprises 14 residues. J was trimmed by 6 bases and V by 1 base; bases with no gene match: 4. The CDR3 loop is CASSQADRGCEQYF. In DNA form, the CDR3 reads TGTGCCAGCAGCCAAGCGGACAGGGGTTGCGAGCAGTACTTC.

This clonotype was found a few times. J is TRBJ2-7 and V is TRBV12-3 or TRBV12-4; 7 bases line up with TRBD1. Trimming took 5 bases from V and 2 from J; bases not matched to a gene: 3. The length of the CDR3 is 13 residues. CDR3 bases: TGTGCCAGCAGTCTGGGACAGCCCTACGAGCAGTACTTC. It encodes CASSLGQPYEQYF.

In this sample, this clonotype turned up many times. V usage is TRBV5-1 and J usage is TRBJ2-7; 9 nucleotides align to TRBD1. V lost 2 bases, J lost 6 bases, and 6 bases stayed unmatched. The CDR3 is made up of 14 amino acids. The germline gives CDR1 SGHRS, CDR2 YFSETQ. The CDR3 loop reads CASSLLQGAVEQYF. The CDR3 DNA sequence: TGCGCCAGCAGCTTATTACAGGGGGCGGTCGAGCAGTACTTC.